Reported below is one T cell receptor beta chain. The data were taken from a study of blood T cell repertoires in COVID-19. Study-level information: The samples span acute and convalescent COVID-19 from the United States, Italy and Spain. The analysed material was cDNA or gDNA that came from T cells, B-cell-depleted T cells, or PBMCs.

Unmatched junction bases numbered 9, after V lost 0 bases and J lost 5 bases. Germline CDR1 and CDR2: SGHTA and FQGNSA. The CDR3 contains 17 residues. Followed over time, Seattle patients had been enrolled while infection was active. Some clones are missing from TCRdb's copy, which holds only in-frame ones; the method was immunoSEQ multiplex PCR. This table holds about 87,000 clones, under 85% found once. The receptor comes from a woman over 75 with COVID-19, enrolled during active disease. The rearrangement uses TRBV7-2 and TRBJ2-5, with 10 bases that match TRBD2. Material for sequencing was peripheral blood. In nucleotides, the CDR3 is TGTGCCAGCAGCTTAGCCCCCCTCGCTAGCGGGAGTGAGACCCAGTACTTC. As protein: CASSLAPLASGSETQYF.